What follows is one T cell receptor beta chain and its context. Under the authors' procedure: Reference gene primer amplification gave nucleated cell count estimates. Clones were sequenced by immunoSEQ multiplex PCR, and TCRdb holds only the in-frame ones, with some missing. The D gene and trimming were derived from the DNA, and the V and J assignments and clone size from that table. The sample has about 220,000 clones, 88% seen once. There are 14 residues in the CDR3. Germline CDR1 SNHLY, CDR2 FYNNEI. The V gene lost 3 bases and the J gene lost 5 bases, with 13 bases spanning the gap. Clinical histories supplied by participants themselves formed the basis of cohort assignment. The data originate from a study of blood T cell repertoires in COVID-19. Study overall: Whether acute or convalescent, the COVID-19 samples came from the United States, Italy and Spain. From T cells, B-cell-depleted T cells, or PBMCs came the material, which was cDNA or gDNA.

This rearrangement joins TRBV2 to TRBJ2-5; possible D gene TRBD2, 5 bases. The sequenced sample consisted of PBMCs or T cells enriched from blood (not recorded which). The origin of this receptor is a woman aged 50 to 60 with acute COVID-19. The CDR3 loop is CASSDKTGRETQYF. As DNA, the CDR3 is TGTGCCAGCAGTGATAAGACGGGAAGGGAGACCCAGTACTTC.